This TCR beta chain was captured in a study of blood T cell repertoires in COVID-19. CDR1 is MNHEY, CDR2 SVGAGI, per germline. The CDR3 covers 14 residues. About this clone itself: Sequence at one end of the junction differs from germline and may be a read error.

The method was immunoSEQ multiplex PCR; TCRdb's version includes in-frame clones alone and lacks a portion of them. The table shows over 85,000 clones, with nearly 90% occurring only once. The source is a man aged 50-59 years with active COVID-19. This chain links TRBV6-5 with TRBJ2-7; 10 bases match TRBD1. The sample consisted of peripheral blood. The DNA of the CDR3 is TGTGCCAGCAGATGGGACAGGGGCCCCTATGAGCAGTACTTC. Protein: CASRWDRGPYEQYF.